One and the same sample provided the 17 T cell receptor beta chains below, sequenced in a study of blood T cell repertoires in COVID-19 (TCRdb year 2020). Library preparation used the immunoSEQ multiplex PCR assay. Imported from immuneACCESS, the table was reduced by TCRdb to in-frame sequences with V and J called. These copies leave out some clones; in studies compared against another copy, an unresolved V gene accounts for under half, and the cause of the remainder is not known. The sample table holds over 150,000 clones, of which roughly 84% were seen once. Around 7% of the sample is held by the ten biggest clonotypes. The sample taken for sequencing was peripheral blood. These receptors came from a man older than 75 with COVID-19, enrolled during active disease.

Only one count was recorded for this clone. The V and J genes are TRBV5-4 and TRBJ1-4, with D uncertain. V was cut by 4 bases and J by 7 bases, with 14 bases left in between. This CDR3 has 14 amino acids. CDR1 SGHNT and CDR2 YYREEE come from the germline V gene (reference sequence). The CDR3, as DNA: TGTGCCAGCAGCCCTGGGGTGGAGGCTGAAAAACTGTTTTTT. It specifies CASSPGVEAEKLFF.

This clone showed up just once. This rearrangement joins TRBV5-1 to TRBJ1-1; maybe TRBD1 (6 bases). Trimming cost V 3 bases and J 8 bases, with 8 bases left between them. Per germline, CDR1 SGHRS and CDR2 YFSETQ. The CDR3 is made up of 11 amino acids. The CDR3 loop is CASSSDREAFF. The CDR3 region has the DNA TGCGCCAGCAGCTCCGACAGGGAAGCTTTCTTT. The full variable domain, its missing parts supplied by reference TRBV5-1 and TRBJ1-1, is KAGVTQTPRYLIKTRGQQVTLSCSPISGHRSVSWYQQTPGQGLQFLFEYFSETQRNKGNFPGRFSGRQFSNSRSEMNVSTLELGDSALYLCASSSDREAFFGQGTRLTVV.

Here the CDR3 reads CASSHSLAGRLEQYF. The CDR3 DNA sequence: TGTGCCAGCAGCCATAGTCTAGCGGGGCGGCTGGAGCAGTACTTC. V and J are TRBV3-1 (or the pseudogene TRBV3-2) and TRBJ2-7; 9 bases fit TRBD2. The CDR3 runs to 15 residues. With 3 bases clipped from V and 7 bases from J, the junction kept 10 bases outside the gene matches. CDR1 LGHDT and CDR2 YNNKEL come from the germline V gene (reference sequence).

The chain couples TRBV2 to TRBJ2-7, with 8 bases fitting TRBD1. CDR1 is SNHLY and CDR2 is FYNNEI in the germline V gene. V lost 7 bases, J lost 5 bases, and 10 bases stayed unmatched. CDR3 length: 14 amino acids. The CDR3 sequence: CASTSADRANEQYF. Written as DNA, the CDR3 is TGTGCCAGCACTTCGGCGGACAGGGCCAACGAGCAGTACTTC.

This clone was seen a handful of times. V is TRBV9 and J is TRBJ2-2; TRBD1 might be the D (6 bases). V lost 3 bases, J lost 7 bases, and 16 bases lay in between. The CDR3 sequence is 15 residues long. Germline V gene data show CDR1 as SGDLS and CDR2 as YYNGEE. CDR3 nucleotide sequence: TGTGCCAGCAGCGCCCTACAGGGCCCCGACGGGGAGCTGTTTTTT. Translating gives CASSALQGPDGELFF.

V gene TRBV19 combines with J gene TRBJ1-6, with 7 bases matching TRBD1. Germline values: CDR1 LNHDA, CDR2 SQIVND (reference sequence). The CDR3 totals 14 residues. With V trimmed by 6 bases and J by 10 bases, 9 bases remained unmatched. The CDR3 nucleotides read TGTGCCAGTAGCCGACAGGGTTGGGAGTCACCCCTCCACTTT. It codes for CASSRQGWESPLHF.

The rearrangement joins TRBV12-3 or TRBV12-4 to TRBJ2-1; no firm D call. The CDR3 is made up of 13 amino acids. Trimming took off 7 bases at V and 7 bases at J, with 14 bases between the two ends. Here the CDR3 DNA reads TGTGCCAGCAAGATTAGCATGGAGAATGAGCAGTTCTTC. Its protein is CASKISMENEQFF.

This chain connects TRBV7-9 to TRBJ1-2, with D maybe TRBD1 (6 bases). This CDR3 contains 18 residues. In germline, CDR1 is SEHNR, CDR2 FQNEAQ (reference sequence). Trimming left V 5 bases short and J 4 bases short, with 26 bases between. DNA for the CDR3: TGTGCCAGCAGCCAAAGCCGACCGCGTCAGGGGCACAGCTATGGCTACACCTTC. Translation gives CASSQSRPRQGHSYGYTF. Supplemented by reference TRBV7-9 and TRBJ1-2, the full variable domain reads DTGVSQNPRHKITKRGQNVTFRCDPISEHNRLYWYRQTLGQGPEFLTYFQNEAQLEKSRLLSDRFSAERPKGSFSTLEIQRTEQGDSAMYLCASSQSRPRQGHSYGYTFGSGTRLTVV.

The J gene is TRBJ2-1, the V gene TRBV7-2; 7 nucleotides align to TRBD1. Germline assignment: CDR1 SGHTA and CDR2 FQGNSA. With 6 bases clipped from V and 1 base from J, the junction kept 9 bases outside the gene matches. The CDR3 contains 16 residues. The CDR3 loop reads CASSLSGTESYNEQFF. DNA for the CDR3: TGTGCCAGCAGTCTCTCCGGGACAGAGTCCTACAATGAGCAGTTCTTC.

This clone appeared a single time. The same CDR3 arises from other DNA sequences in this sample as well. The CDR3 nucleotides read TGTGCCAGTAGGGGGACGGACAGCTCCTACGAGCAGTACTTC. Translating gives CASRGTDSSYEQYF. The chain couples TRBV19 to TRBJ2-7, with TRBD1 as a possible D gene (6 bases). The CDR3 runs to 14 residues. Per the germline V gene, CDR1 is LNHDA and CDR2 is SQIVND (reference sequence). Trimming left V 6 bases short and J 0 bases short, with 12 bases between.

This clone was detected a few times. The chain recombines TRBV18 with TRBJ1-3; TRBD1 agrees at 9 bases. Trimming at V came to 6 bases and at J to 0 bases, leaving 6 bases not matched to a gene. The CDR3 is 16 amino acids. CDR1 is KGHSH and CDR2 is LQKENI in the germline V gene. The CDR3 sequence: CASSRPTGGSGNTIYF. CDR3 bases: TGTGCCAGCTCGAGGCCGACAGGGGGCTCTGGAAACACCATATATTTT.

The CDR3 DNA follows: TGTGCCAGCAGTGCCTCGGGAGGGAGCACTGAAGCTTTCTTT. This sequence encodes CASSASGGSTEAFF. J is TRBJ1-1 and V is TRBV2; D ambiguous. Germline CDR1 reads SNHLY; CDR2 reads FYNNEI. The V gene lost 4 bases and the J gene lost 4 bases, with 13 bases spanning the gap. The CDR3 runs 14 residues.

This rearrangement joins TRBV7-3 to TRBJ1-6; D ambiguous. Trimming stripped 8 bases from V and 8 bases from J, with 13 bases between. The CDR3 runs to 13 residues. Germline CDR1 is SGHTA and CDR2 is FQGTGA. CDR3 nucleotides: TGTGCCAGCTCCGGGAGTAGGCATTCACCCCTCCACTTT. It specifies CASSGSRHSPLHF.

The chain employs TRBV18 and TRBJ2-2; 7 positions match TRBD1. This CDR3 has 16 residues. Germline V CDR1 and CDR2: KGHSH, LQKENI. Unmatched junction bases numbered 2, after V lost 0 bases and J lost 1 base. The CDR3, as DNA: TGTGCCAGCTCACCACCGGGGACAGAGAACACCGGGGAGCTGTTTTTT. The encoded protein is CASSPPGTENTGELFF. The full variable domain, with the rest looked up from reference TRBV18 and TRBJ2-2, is NAGVMQNPRHLVRRRGQEARLRCSPMKGHSHVYWYRQLPEEGLKFMVYLQKENIIDESGMPKERFSAEFPKEGPSILRIQQVVRGDSAAYFCASSPPGTENTGELFFGEGSRLTVL.

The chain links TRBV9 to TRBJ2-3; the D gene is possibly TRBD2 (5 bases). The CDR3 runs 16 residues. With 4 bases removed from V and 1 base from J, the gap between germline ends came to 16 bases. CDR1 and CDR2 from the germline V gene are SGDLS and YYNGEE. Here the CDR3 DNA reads TGTGCCAGCAGCCCTACGAGAGGGCTCGGCACAGATACGCAGTATTTT. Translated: CASSPTRGLGTDTQYF.

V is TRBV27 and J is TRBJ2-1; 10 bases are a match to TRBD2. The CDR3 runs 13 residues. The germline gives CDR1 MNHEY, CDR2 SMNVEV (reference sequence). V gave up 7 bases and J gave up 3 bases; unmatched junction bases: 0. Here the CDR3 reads CASKRGGYNEQFF. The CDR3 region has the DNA TGTGCCAGCAAGCGGGGGGGCTACAATGAGCAGTTCTTC.

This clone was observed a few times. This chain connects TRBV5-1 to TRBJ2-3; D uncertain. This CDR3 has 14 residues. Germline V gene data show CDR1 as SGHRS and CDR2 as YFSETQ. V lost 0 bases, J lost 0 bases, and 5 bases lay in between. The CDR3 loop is CASSLAFSTDTQYF. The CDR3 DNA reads TGCGCCAGCAGCTTGGCTTTTAGCACAGATACGCAGTATTTT.